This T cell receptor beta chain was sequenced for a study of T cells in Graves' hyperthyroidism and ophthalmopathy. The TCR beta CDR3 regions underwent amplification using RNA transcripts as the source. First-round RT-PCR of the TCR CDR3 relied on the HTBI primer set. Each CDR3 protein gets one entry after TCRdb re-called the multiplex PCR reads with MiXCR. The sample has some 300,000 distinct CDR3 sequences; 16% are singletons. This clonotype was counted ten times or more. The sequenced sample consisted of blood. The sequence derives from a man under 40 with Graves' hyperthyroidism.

The CDR3, as DNA: TGTGCCAGCATTGGGACCTCCTACGAGCAGTACTTC. It codes for CASIGTSYEQYF. This chain connects TRBV2 to TRBJ2-7, with D perhaps matching TRBD1 or TRBD2 (5 bases each). This CDR3 has 12 amino acids. V lost 7 bases to trimming and J lost 0 bases, with 7 bases between them. Germline CDR1 and CDR2: SNHLY and FYNNEI.